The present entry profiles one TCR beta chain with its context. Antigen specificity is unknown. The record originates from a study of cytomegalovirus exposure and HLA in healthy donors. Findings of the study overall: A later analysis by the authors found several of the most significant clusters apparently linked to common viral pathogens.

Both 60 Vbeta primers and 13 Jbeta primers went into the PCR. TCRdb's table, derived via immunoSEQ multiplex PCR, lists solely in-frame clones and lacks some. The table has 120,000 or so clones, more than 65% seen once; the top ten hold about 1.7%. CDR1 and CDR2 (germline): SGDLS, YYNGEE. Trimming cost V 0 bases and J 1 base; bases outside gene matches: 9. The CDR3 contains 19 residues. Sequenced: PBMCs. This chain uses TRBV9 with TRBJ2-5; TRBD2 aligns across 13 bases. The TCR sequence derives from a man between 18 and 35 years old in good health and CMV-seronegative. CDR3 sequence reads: CASSVERTSGGQIQETQYF. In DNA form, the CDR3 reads TGTGCCAGCAGCGTAGAAAGGACTAGCGGGGGCCAAATCCAAGAGACCCAGTACTTC.